Listed below are T cell receptor beta chains from one sample, sequenced in a study of OX40 agonist ivuxolimab in advanced cancers. Profiled with immunoSEQ multiplex PCR; TCRdb holds only in-frame clones, not every one. Among about 54,000 clones, around 88% were seen once, and the ten largest hold approximately 1.5%. The specimen comprised CD4+ or CD8+ T cells sorted from blood, sampled in a trial of the OX40 agonist ivuxolimab. These receptors originate from an adult with an advanced solid tumor such as melanoma, head and neck, liver or kidney cancer. CDR3s include the opening cysteine and the closing phenylalanine or tryptophan.

j_call v_call cdr3_aa
TRBJ2-1 TRBV28 CASSLQGASYNEQFF
TRBJ1-5 TRBV18 CASSPSRDSNQPQHF
TRBJ2-7 TRBV4-1 CASSRKISQSGDSSYEQYF
TRBJ1-2 TRBV7-2 CASSLGRGNYGYTF
TRBJ2-2 TRBV10-2 CASTVGRNTGELFF
TRBJ2-7 TRBV6-6 CASTSGRGPYEQYF
TRBJ2-2 TRBV18 CASSPRGTPNTGELFF
TRBJ1-1 TRBV18 CASSRSGGNTEAFF
TRBJ1-4 TRBV15 CATSRAGGRGEKLFF
TRBJ2-2 TRBV6-5 CASSYSTGRTGELFF
TRBJ1-1 TRBV28 CASSGLEAFF
TRBJ1-2 TRBV18 CASSPGEGYTF
TRBJ2-3 TRBV5-4 CASSPSRRATDTQYF
TRBJ1-1 TRBV5-4 CASRSGTGGGTEAFF
TRBJ2-7 TRBV5-1 CASSLALAGGYEQYF
TRBJ1-2 TRBV13 CASSLGDRGHYGYTF
TRBJ1-5 TRBV18 CASSPRRGNQPQHF
TRBJ2-5 TRBV15 CATSRDRGRGQETQYF
TRBJ1-1 TRBV7-3 CASSLSVNTEAFF
TRBJ2-1 TRBV2 CASSDVGGTGQFF
TRBJ1-5 TRBV6-5 CASSSPPNYQPQHF
TRBJ2-1 TRBV30 CAWSGTGINNEQFF
TRBJ1-4 TRBV29-1 CSVGDRETNEKLFF
TRBJ1-2 TRBV5-6 CASSSGWKESNYGYTF
TRBJ2-7 TRBV13 CASSLVGEQYF